The TCR beta chain described here comes from a study of T cell changes during pregnancy in multiple sclerosis. There are 16 residues in the CDR3. The V gene end was trimmed by 4 bases and the J gene end by 1 base; junction bases not matched to a gene: 7. Per the germline V gene, CDR1 is SGHTA and CDR2 is FQGNSA. Produced via immunoSEQ multiplex PCR; TCRdb's table is partial and in-frame only. The sample has about 51,000 clones, 90% to 95% seen once. This chain connects TRBV7-2 to TRBJ2-5; 9 bases match TRBD1. The receptor was derived from a female donor with multiple sclerosis, enrolled in a pregnancy study. The source was peripheral blood, collected in the second trimester of pregnancy. CDR3 protein: CASSSRWDRVQETQYF. In nucleotides, the CDR3 is TGTGCCAGCAGCTCCCGGTGGGACAGGGTCCAAGAGACCCAGTACTTC.